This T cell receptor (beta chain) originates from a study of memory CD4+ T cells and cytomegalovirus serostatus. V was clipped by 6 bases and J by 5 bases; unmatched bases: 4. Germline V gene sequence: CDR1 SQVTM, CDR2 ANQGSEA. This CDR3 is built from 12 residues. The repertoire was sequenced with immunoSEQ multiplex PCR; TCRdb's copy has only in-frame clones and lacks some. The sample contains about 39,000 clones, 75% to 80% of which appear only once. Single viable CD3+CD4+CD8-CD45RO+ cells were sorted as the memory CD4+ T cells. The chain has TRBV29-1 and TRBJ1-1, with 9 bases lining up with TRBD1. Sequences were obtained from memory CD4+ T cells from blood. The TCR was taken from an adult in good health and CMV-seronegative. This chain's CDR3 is CSVGQGWTEAFF. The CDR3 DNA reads TGCAGCGTGGGACAGGGCTGGACTGAAGCTTTCTTT.